This section outlines one T cell receptor (beta chain) sequence together with its context. The antigen is unknown. The CDR3 consists of 16 residues. Germline V lookup: CDR1 WNHNN, CDR2 SYGVQD (reference sequence). Between the trimmed V and J ends, which lost 0 bases and 0 bases, there was a span of 9 bases. The data derive from a study of T cell responses to AZD1222 COVID-19 vaccine. Study outcomes and limitations: Across spike, vaccine-associated CD4 TCRs were found, dominant at 160-218 and 743-854. The study sampled repertoires only after the peak T cell response. Just a handful of people given AZD1222 tested seropositive at baseline.

TCRdb's copy holds only in-frame clones and misses some; the assay was immunoSEQ multiplex PCR. The top ten clones hold 3.5% of a sample with 120,000 or so clones, 88% of them seen once. The chain uses TRBV10-1 and TRBJ1-3; D is unclear. Sequenced here: peripheral blood, sampled 28 days after the second AZD1222 dose. The sequence came from an adult who received the AZD1222 COVID-19 vaccine. Here the CDR3 reads CASSESGRSSGNTIYF. In DNA form, the CDR3 reads TGCGCCAGCAGTGAGTCTGGCAGAAGCTCTGGAAACACCATATATTTT.